Shown below are 13 T cell receptor beta chains from a single sample sequenced in a study of T cell changes during pregnancy in multiple sclerosis. The data were produced by immunoSEQ multiplex PCR, yet TCRdb's version contains in-frame clones alone and is incomplete. The sample carries approximately 85,000 clones, 94% recorded once. The sequences come from peripheral blood, collected in the third trimester of pregnancy. These receptors were obtained from a female donor with multiple sclerosis, enrolled in a pregnancy study.

The rearrangement links TRBV7-8 to TRBJ1-4; 7 nucleotides match TRBD1. With 6 bases clipped from V and 4 bases from J, the junction kept 8 bases outside the gene matches. The V gene's germline CDR1 is SGHVS and CDR2 FQNEAQ. The CDR3 runs to 15 residues. The chain's CDR3 is CASRRMGQLNEKLFF. In nucleotides, the CDR3 is TGTGCCAGCAGGCGGATGGGACAGCTTAATGAAAAACTGTTTTTT.

The chain combines TRBV6-1 with TRBJ2-7; D is perhaps TRBD2 (6 bases). V was shortened by 0 bases and J by 3 bases, with 12 bases between the two germline ends. The CDR3 consists of 15 residues. Germline lookup yields CDR1 MNHNS and CDR2 SASEGT. The CDR3 bases are TGTGCCAGCAGTGAAGCCGGGGGAACCGTCTACGAGCAGTACTTC. As protein: CASSEAGGTVYEQYF.

The chain combines TRBV6-1 with TRBJ2-7; TRBD1 matches at 7 bases. The germline V gene encodes CDR1 MNHNS and CDR2 SASEGT. The CDR3 length is 15 residues. The trim removed 1 base at V and 2 bases at J, leaving 5 bases unmatched. The CDR3 spells CASSEVAGGAYEQYF. CDR3 DNA: TGTGCCAGCAGTGAAGTCGCAGGGGGTGCCTACGAGCAGTACTTC.

The rearrangement links TRBV19 to TRBJ1-1; TRBD1 agrees at 7 bases. Germline assignment: CDR1 LNHDA and CDR2 SQIVND (reference sequence). The J segment lost 3 bases and the V segment lost 4 bases, leaving 2 bases of the junction unmatched. This CDR3 has 13 amino acids. CDR3 sequence: CASSTDRDTEAFF. Here the CDR3 DNA reads TGTGCCAGTAGTACTGACAGGGACACTGAAGCTTTCTTT. The variable domain in full, with the rest retrieved from reference TRBV19 and TRBJ1-1, is DGGITQSPKYLFRKEGQNVTLSCEQNLNHDAMYWYRQDPGQGLRLIYYSQIVNDFQKGDIAEGYSVSREKKESFPLTVTSAQKNPTAFYLCASSTDRDTEAFFGQGTRLTVV.

The chain carries TRBV19 and TRBJ2-3, with D possibly matching TRBD1 (6 bases). The CDR3 totals 15 residues. Trimming pared 9 bases from V and 0 bases from J, leaving 16 bases between. CDR1 LNHDA and CDR2 SQIVND come from the germline V gene (reference sequence). The CDR3 is CASSTGQTSTDTQYF. The DNA for the CDR3 is TGTGCCAGCTCCACAGGACAGACTAGCACAGATACGCAGTATTTT.

The chain employs TRBV6-1 and TRBJ2-1, with a weak D call TRBD1 (5 bases). The length of the CDR3 is 15 residues. Germline V gene data show CDR1 as MNHNS and CDR2 as SASEGT. Trimming cost V 1 base and J 10 bases, with 17 bases left between them. The CDR3 sequence: CASSEGGEVGREQFF. CDR3 DNA: TGTGCCAGCAGTGAAGGGGGCGAGGTGGGAAGAGAGCAGTTCTTC.

As regards this clone: The junction departs from the called germline gene at one end, perhaps through a read error. The genes are TRBV6-1 and TRBJ2-1; possible D gene TRBD1, 6 bases. The germline CDR1 and CDR2 sequences are MNHNS and SASEGT. This CDR3 is built from 16 residues. CDR3: CASSDLGLGEGLQGVF. CDR3 coding DNA: TGTGCCAGCAGTGACCTTGGATTAGGGGAAGGGCTACAGGGTGTCTTC.

The chain combines TRBV13 with TRBJ2-1; D possibly corresponds to TRBD2 (6 bases). The germline gives CDR1 PRHDT, CDR2 FYEKMQ (reference sequence). V was cut by 4 bases and J by 2 bases, with 9 bases left in between. This CDR3 is 14 amino acids long. CDR3 residues: CASSSWGAYNEQFF. The CDR3 region has the DNA TGTGCCAGCAGCTCCTGGGGGGCCTACAATGAGCAGTTCTTC.

This chain uses TRBV4-2 with TRBJ1-4; weak D call: TRBD1 (5 bases). Germline V CDR1 and CDR2: LGHNA, YNFKEQ. Trimming cost V 0 bases and J 8 bases, with 16 bases left between them. CDR3 length: 16 amino acids. The DNA of the CDR3 is TGTGCCAGCAGCCAAGATACCGGCGGGACCGCGGAAAAACTGTTTTTT. Its protein product is CASSQDTGGTAEKLFF.

The CDR3 DNA is TGCAGCGTTGAAACCAGGGGGGAATATGGCTACACCTTC. Its translation: CSVETRGEYGYTF. This chain connects TRBV29-1 to TRBJ1-2, with 7 bases lining up with TRBD1. V trimming: 2 bases; J trimming: 5 bases; junction bases outside the gene matches: 5. The CDR3 contains 13 residues. Germline values: CDR1 SQVTM, CDR2 ANQGSEA. Filled out from reference TRBV29-1 and TRBJ1-2, the complete variable domain reads SAVISQKPSRDICQRGTSLTIQCQVDSQVTMMFWYRQQPGQSLTLIATANQGSEATYESGFVIDKFPISRPNLTFSTLTVSNMSPEDSSIYLCSVETRGEYGYTFGSGTRLTVV.

This chain joins TRBV9 and TRBJ1-5; 7 bases agree with TRBD1. V was clipped by 0 bases and J by 2 bases; unmatched bases: 5. The length of the CDR3 is 16 residues. Germline V gene sequence: CDR1 SGDLS, CDR2 YYNGEE. The CDR3 nucleotides read TGTGCCAGCAGCGTAGGATCCGGGACAGGCAATCAGCCCCAGCATTTT. Its translation is CASSVGSGTGNQPQHF.

This clone showed up just once. J is TRBJ1-5 and V is TRBV19; TRBD1 might be the D (6 bases). Germline assignment: CDR1 LNHDA and CDR2 SQIVND (reference sequence). V was pared by 8 bases and J by 0 bases, with 17 bases between. The CDR3 totals 16 residues. Here the CDR3 reads CASGGRTENSNQPQHF. The CDR3 DNA reads as TGTGCCAGTGGGGGCCGGACAGAGAATAGCAATCAGCCCCAGCATTTT.

The chain is built from TRBV5-1 and TRBJ1-5, with 8 bases identical to TRBD1. Per the germline V gene, CDR1 is SGHRS and CDR2 is YFSETQ. The CDR3 covers 16 residues. The J segment lost 0 bases and the V segment lost 1 base, leaving 3 bases of the junction unmatched. Written as DNA, the CDR3 is TGCGCCAGCAGCTTGACAGGGGGAAATAGCAATCAGCCCCAGCATTTT. Its translation: CASSLTGGNSNQPQHF.